This passage covers 9 T cell receptor beta chains from one sample sequenced in a study of human T cells and chemical hapten exposure. TCRdb ran MiXCR on the RACE reads and lists one entry per CDR3 protein. Here the sample spans 95,000 to 150,000 distinct CDR3 sequences, 10% to 12% being singletons. Time point: patch test 3, about 24 weeks after DPC sensitization. Treatment reported: therapeutic diphenylcyclopropenone sensitization with weekly scalp DPC. Material: whole blood, obtained in connection with sensitization to the hapten diphenylcyclopropenone (DPC). These receptors came from a woman aged 50 to 60 with alopecia areata. Some clones in this sample may be carry-over from other donors' samples.

The V and J genes are TRBV5-1 and TRBJ2-1; 11 bases are shared with TRBD2. J was trimmed by 7 bases and V by 5 bases; bases with no gene match: 5. The CDR3 is 14 residues long. CDR1 is SGHRS and CDR2 is YFSETQ in the germline V gene. The DNA of the CDR3 is TGCGCCAGCAGTAGGACTAGCGGGCTGAATGAGCAGTTCTTC. Its protein is CASSRTSGLNEQFF.

This clonotype was picked up many times. The rearrangement joins TRBV29-1 to TRBJ1-1; D is uncertain. Trimming took off 3 bases at V and 0 bases at J, with 14 bases between the two ends. Germline V gene sequence: CDR1 SQVTM, CDR2 ANQGSEA. The CDR3 totals 15 residues. In DNA form, the CDR3 reads TGCAGCGTTGAGGGGAGTCCAGGCATGAACACTGAAGCTTTCTTT. Its translation: CSVEGSPGMNTEAFF.

This clonotype was seen more than once but under ten times. This CDR3 is CASSHPRGLNPNTGELFF. The CDR3 DNA is TGTGCCAGCAGCCACCCCCGGGGACTGAATCCGAACACCGGGGAGCTGTTTTTT. This sequence joins TRBV21-1 and TRBJ2-2; TRBD1, the table's D call, lacks a check against the DNA. TRBV21-1 has pseudogene status. CDR3 length equals 18 residues.

This clonotype appeared once. The chain is built from TRBV7-2 and TRBJ1-1, with D possibly being TRBD1 (6 bases). The germline CDR1 and CDR2 sequences are SGHTA and FQGNSA. The germline V and J ends were trimmed by 5 bases and 2 bases, with 12 bases remaining between them. This CDR3 has 14 residues. The CDR3 is CASSPNRVNTEAFF. CDR3 DNA sequence: TGTGCCAGCAGCCCAAACAGGGTTAACACTGAAGCTTTCTTT.

This clonotype was recorded only once. The rearrangement links TRBV28 to TRBJ2-7, with D possibly being TRBD2 (5 bases). The CDR3 extends over 14 amino acids. With 5 bases removed from V and 6 bases from J, the gap between germline ends came to 17 bases. Germline V CDR1 and CDR2: MDHEN, SYDVKM. This CDR3 is CASSPPLRTGEQYF. CDR3 in DNA: TGTGCCAGCAGTCCACCCTTAAGGACTGGCGAGCAGTACTTC.

J is TRBJ2-7 and V is TRBV28; 7 bases are a match to TRBD1. The CDR3 has 16 amino acids. In germline, CDR1 is MDHEN, CDR2 SYDVKM. V was pared by 6 bases and J by 3 bases, with 14 bases of the junction left unmatched. The CDR3: CASSPGQCRGGYEQYF. The CDR3 region has the DNA TGTGCCAGCAGCCCGGGACAGTGCCGAGGGGGCTACGAGCAGTACTTC.

In this sample, this clonotype turned up a few times. The rearrangement joins TRBV3-1 to TRBJ1-2; maybe TRBD1 (5 bases). CDR1 and CDR2 (germline): LGHDT, YNNKEL (reference sequence). Trimming cost V 0 bases and J 2 bases, with 10 bases left between them. The CDR3 is made up of 15 amino acids. CDR3 loop: CASSQEVRGNYGYTF. CDR3 sequence (DNA): TGTGCCAGCAGCCAAGAGGTTCGGGGCAACTATGGCTACACCTTC.

The table lists this clonotype with many counts. This sequence joins TRBV6-2 or TRBV6-3 and TRBJ2-7; possible D gene TRBD1, 6 bases. This CDR3 region has 14 residues. Trimming removed 6 bases from V and 1 base from J, with 13 bases in between. CDR1 and CDR2 from the germline V gene are MNHEY and SVGEGT. The CDR3: CASRLQGRSYEQYF. The DNA for the CDR3 is TGTGCCAGCAGGCTACAGGGTAGGTCCTACGAGCAGTACTTC.

This clonotype appeared a few times. This chain uses TRBV3-1 with TRBJ1-2; D might be TRBD1 (6 bases). Germline-derived CDR1 and CDR2 are LGHDT and YNNKEL (reference sequence). Trimming cost V 4 bases and J 5 bases, with 17 bases left between them. This CDR3 region has 15 residues. For the CDR3, the DNA is TGTGCCAGCAGCCTACGTGGAGGCAGGGGATATGGCTACACCTTC. Its protein is CASSLRGGRGYGYTF.